Described below is a single T cell receptor beta chain sequence and its context. The PCR contained 60 Vbeta and 13 Jbeta primers. Here immunoSEQ multiplex PCR was the method, and the copy in TCRdb shows in-frame clones only, minus some. Among some 190,000 clones, about 85% were seen once, and the ten largest hold 1.6%. This sample was included in a study of cytomegalovirus exposure and HLA in healthy donors. This receptor was obtained from a woman aged 50 to 65 in good health and CMV-seronegative. What was sequenced was PBMCs.

The CDR3 is CASSLGEGRETQYF. CDR3 nucleotide sequence: TGTGCCAGCAGTTTGGGGGAGGGGAGAGAGACCCAGTACTTC. The chain couples TRBV27 to TRBJ2-5; 7 bases fit TRBD2. The CDR3 consists of 14 residues. Losses at the gene ends were 3 bases for V and 4 bases for J; bases not matched to a gene: 5. The V gene's germline CDR1 is MNHEY and CDR2 SMNVEV (reference sequence).